Shown below are 27 T cell receptor beta chains from a single sample sequenced in a study of T cell repertoires in cytomegalovirus infection. TCRdb reanalysed the reads using MiXCR and keeps one entry per CDR3 protein. The sample comprises under 800,000 distinct CDR3 sequences, 20% to 30% of which are singletons, and less than 10% rests with the top ten. Sequences were obtained from CD8+ T cells from PBMCs. These TCRs come from a human donor in good health (CMV status not recorded). Some clones in this sample may be carry-over from other donors' samples.

This clonotype was found many times. The chain is built from TRBV7-6 and TRBJ2-1; 10 bases agree with TRBD1. The CDR3 contains 15 residues. Trimming at V came to 5 bases and at J to 6 bases, leaving 7 bases not matched to a gene. From germline, CDR1 is SGHVS and CDR2 FNYEAQ. The CDR3 nucleotides are TGTGCCAGCAGCCCGGGACAGGGGATGGGCAATGAGCAGTTCTTC. Translated: CASSPGQGMGNEQFF.

The CDR3 loop is CSAEGTGENISADTQYF. CDR3 bases: TGCAGTGCTGAGGGGACAGGGGAAAATATTTCGGCAGATACGCAGTATTTT. The chain employs TRBV20-1 and TRBJ2-3, with 10 positions matching TRBD1. The CDR3 contains 17 residues. In germline, CDR1 is DFQATT, CDR2 SNEGSKA (reference sequence). With V trimmed by 5 bases and J by 4 bases, 15 bases remained unmatched.

In this sample, this clonotype turned up many times. The gene calls are TRBV12-3 or TRBV12-4 and TRBJ2-1; 10 nucleotides match TRBD1. With V trimmed by 3 bases and J by 3 bases, 8 bases remained unmatched. This CDR3 comprises 17 residues. This chain's CDR3 is CASSFPQGTGDYNEQFF. The CDR3 DNA reads TGTGCCAGCAGTTTCCCGCAGGGGACAGGGGACTACAATGAGCAGTTCTTC.

The CDR3 DNA is TGTGCCAGCAGCCCTTCTGCCTCCTACGAGCAGTACTTC. It codes for CASSPSASYEQYF. This sequence joins TRBV6-4 and TRBJ2-7, with no clear D. V was trimmed by 6 bases and J by 0 bases, leaving 9 bases between them. CDR1 MRHNA and CDR2 SNTAGT come from the germline V gene. The CDR3 is 13 amino acids.

The sample holds many counts of this clonotype. This rearrangement joins TRBV7-2 to TRBJ2-5; 9 bases match TRBD2. This CDR3 comprises 16 residues. Per germline, CDR1 SGHTA and CDR2 FQGNSA. V lost 3 bases to trimming and J lost 3 bases; unmatched junction nucleotides: 8. The CDR3 here is CASSLTPGLAEETQYF. As DNA, the CDR3 is TGTGCCAGCAGCTTGACCCCGGGACTAGCAGAAGAGACCCAGTACTTC.

In this sample, this clonotype turned up many times. This chain links TRBV7-9 with TRBJ2-7, with 12 bases matching TRBD1. The CDR3 extends over 17 amino acids. Trimming cost V 5 bases and J 0 bases; bases outside gene matches: 8. Germline V gene data show CDR1 as SEHNR and CDR2 as FQNEAQ (reference sequence). The CDR3 is CASSGTGGDHNSYEQYF. CDR3 DNA sequence: TGTGCCAGCAGCGGGACAGGGGGCGATCACAACTCCTACGAGCAGTACTTC.

This chain joins TRBV2 and TRBJ2-1; D possibly corresponds to TRBD2 (7 bases). The germline V and J ends were trimmed by 6 bases and 3 bases, with 15 bases remaining between them. The CDR3 totals 15 residues. CDR1 is SNHLY, CDR2 FYNNEI, per germline. In DNA form, the CDR3 reads TGTGCCAGCAGGGGGTGGGGGGGCGACTACAATGAGCAGTTCTTC. It is translated as CASRGWGGDYNEQFF.

A remark on this clonotype: A read error may be the cause here, since a much bigger clone is one base away. The chain carries TRBV7-6 and TRBJ2-3, with D unresolved. The germline gives CDR1 SGHVS, CDR2 FNYEAQ. The CDR3 is 14 residues long. The CDR3 bases are TGTGCCAGCAGCTCCTATCTTTCCACAGATATGCAGTATTTT. Translation: CASSSYLSTDMQYF. Full variable domain (rest looked up from reference TRBV7-6 and TRBJ2-3): GAGVSQSPRYKVTKRGQDVALRCDPISGHVSLYWYRQALGQGPEFLTYFNYEAQQDKSGLPNDRFSAERPEGSISTLTIQRTEQRDSAMYRCASSSYLSTDMQYFGPGTRLTVL.

There are many counts of this clonotype. The chain employs TRBV6-6 and TRBJ2-1; D is undetermined. Germline-derived CDR1 and CDR2 are MNHNY and SVGAGI (reference sequence). Between the trimmed V and J ends, which lost 4 bases and 0 bases, there was a span of 7 bases. The length of the CDR3 is 14 residues. CDR3 residues: CASSFRVSYNEQFF. CDR3 sequence (DNA): TGTGCCAGCAGTTTTAGGGTCTCCTACAATGAGCAGTTCTTC.

This clonotype was seen more than once but under ten times. One junction end disagrees with the germline gene, perhaps due to a read error. The V call is TRBV4-1, the J call TRBJ2-5; possible D gene TRBD1, 5 bases. The germline V gene encodes CDR1 MGHRA and CDR2 YSYEKL. The CDR3 covers 15 residues. This CDR3 reads CASSQGAESQETQYF. The CDR3 DNA follows: TGTGCCAGCAGCCAAGGGGCGGAGTCCCAGGAGACCCAGTACTTC.

This clonotype was seen more than once but under ten times. This sequence joins TRBV2 and TRBJ2-3; a weak D match, TRBD2 (7 bases). The CDR3 covers 12 residues. Germline CDR1 reads SNHLY; CDR2 reads FYNNEI. V lost 8 bases, J lost 5 bases, and 11 bases lay in between. CDR3 residues: CASGGAQDTQYF. As DNA, the CDR3 is TGTGCCAGCGGGGGGGCCCAAGATACGCAGTATTTT.

This clonotype was seen at least ten times. The chain carries TRBV7-2 and TRBJ1-1; the match to TRBD1 covers 7 bases. Per the germline V gene, CDR1 is SGHTA and CDR2 is FQGNSA. The trim removed 5 bases at V and 2 bases at J, leaving 8 bases unmatched. The CDR3 is made up of 15 amino acids. The DNA for the CDR3 is TGTGCCAGCAGCAAATTCCGGGACAGTAACACTGAAGCTTTCTTT. Translation: CASSKFRDSNTEAFF.

This chain links TRBV11-2 with TRBJ2-1, with D perhaps matching TRBD1 (6 bases). The CDR3 runs 18 residues. V was pared by 2 bases and J by 4 bases, with 21 bases between. Germline V CDR1 and CDR2: SGHAT, FQNNGV. The CDR3 coding sequence is TGTGCCAGCAGCTTACAAAGAACAGGGCGCGCTTCGTACAATGAGCAGTTCTTC. Protein sequence: CASSLQRTGRASYNEQFF.

This clonotype was recorded many times. This chain connects TRBV12-5 to TRBJ2-3; the D gene is possibly TRBD2 (6 bases). The germline V gene has CDR1 LGHNT and CDR2 FRNRAP. The CDR3 contains 15 residues. The V gene lost 7 bases and the J gene lost 7 bases, with 21 bases spanning the gap. DNA for the CDR3: TGTGCTAGTGCTCCCGGAGGGAGGCTTGACAATACGCAGTATTTT. It translates to CASAPGGRLDNTQYF.

The V call is TRBV29-1, the J call TRBJ2-2; D might be TRBD1 or TRBD2, each matching 5 bases. From germline, CDR1 is SQVTM and CDR2 ANQGSEA. CDR3 length equals 13 residues. Deletions cut 6 bases from V and 1 base from J, with 9 bases between. The chain's CDR3 is CSVGDGNTGELFF. The CDR3 bases are TGCAGCGTGGGGGACGGGAACACCGGGGAGCTGTTTTTT.

The chain combines TRBV6-2 or TRBV6-3 with TRBJ2-1; TRBD1 matches 10 bases. CDR1 and CDR2 (germline): MNHEY, SVGEGT. Trimming cost V 5 bases and J 4 bases; bases outside gene matches: 11. The CDR3 is 17 amino acids. The CDR3, as DNA: TGTGCCAGCAGTGACCTGGGGACAGGGGTAGCTTACAATGAGCAGTTCTTC. Its translation: CASSDLGTGVAYNEQFF.

This clonotype has ten or more counts. The V gene is TRBV7-9, the J gene TRBJ2-1, with D uncertain. CDR1 and CDR2 from the germline V gene are SEHNR and FQNEAQ (reference sequence). The CDR3 runs to 14 residues. Trimming stripped 2 bases from V and 6 bases from J, with 11 bases between. CDR3 region: CASSLRVKGNEQFF. CDR3 in DNA: TGTGCCAGCAGCTTACGAGTCAAAGGCAATGAGCAGTTCTTC.

In this sample, this clonotype turned up many times. The chain carries TRBV7-2 and TRBJ1-5; D is ambiguous. Germline assignment: CDR1 SGHTA and CDR2 FQGNSA. There are 13 residues in the CDR3. The ends were cut back, 4 bases at V and 9 bases at J, with 13 bases in the middle. In DNA form, the CDR3 reads TGTGCCAGCAGCTCTATTGGCGGTCGGCCCCAGCATTTT. Protein sequence: CASSSIGGRPQHF.

This chain joins TRBV6-5 and TRBJ1-2; D gene unclear. Trimming left V 0 bases short and J 10 bases short, with 9 bases between. The CDR3 contains 12 residues. Germline assignment: CDR1 MNHEY and CDR2 SVGAGI. The CDR3 bases are TGTGCCAGCAGTTACTCAACAAAAGACTACACCTTC. Protein sequence: CASSYSTKDYTF.

The chain couples TRBV20-1 to TRBJ1-1, with 8 bases lining up with TRBD1. Germline V CDR1 and CDR2: DFQATT, SNEGSKA (reference sequence). The V segment lost 3 bases and the J segment 0 bases; nucleotides outside the gene matches: 21. The CDR3 has 20 residues. The CDR3 DNA is TGCAGTGCTAGTACCCTTAATAATCTCCTTTCGGGACAGGTGAACACTGAAGCTTTCTTT. It encodes CSASTLNNLLSGQVNTEAFF.

Points on this clonotype: At one boundary the junction diverges from the germline segment, which might be a read error. The chain combines TRBV18 with TRBJ2-2; D may be TRBD2 (5 bases). This CDR3 has 12 amino acids. Germline V gene data show CDR1 as KGHSH and CDR2 as LQKENI. The CDR3 sequence is CANSPEGWELFF. CDR3 coding DNA: TGTGCCAACTCACCTGAGGGATGGGAGCTGTTTTTT.

There are many counts of this clonotype. The chain is built from TRBV20-1 and TRBJ2-7; the match to TRBD2 covers 9 bases. Trimming removed 0 bases from V and 7 bases from J; junction bases left unmatched: 7. The CDR3 is 14 amino acids. Germline values: CDR1 DFQATT, CDR2 SNEGSKA (reference sequence). CDR3 coding DNA: TGCAGTGCTAGAGAGTCGCTAGCGGGGAGTGAGCAGTACTTC. Encoded protein: CSARESLAGSEQYF.

V is TRBV12-5 and J is TRBJ2-3, with D perhaps TRBD1 or TRBD2 (6 bases each). The CDR3 has 17 amino acids. In germline, CDR1 is LGHNT, CDR2 FRNRAP. V was pared by 2 bases and J by 4 bases, with 19 bases between. Written as DNA, the CDR3 is TGTGCTAGTGGTTTGCCCTGGGGGGCCTTGAAATCAGATACGCAGTATTTT. Protein: CASGLPWGALKSDTQYF.

V gene TRBV5-1 combines with J gene TRBJ2-3; 7 bases agree with TRBD1. CDR3 size: 15 residues. Germline V gives CDR1 SGHRS, CDR2 YFSETQ. With V trimmed by 5 bases and J by 2 bases, 8 bases remained unmatched. DNA for the CDR3: TGCGCCAGCAGTACATCGGGACAGCTCACAGATACGCAGTATTTT. It encodes CASSTSGQLTDTQYF.

Only a few counts were recorded for this clonotype. This chain connects TRBV7-9 to TRBJ1-1; 7 bases line up with TRBD1. The CDR3 length is 16 residues. V dropped 2 bases and J dropped 7; count of bases not matched to a gene: 13. Germline V gene sequence: CDR1 SEHNR, CDR2 FQNEAQ (reference sequence). The chain's CDR3 is CASSLPPGGATGEAFF. The CDR3, as DNA: TGTGCCAGCAGCTTACCCCCAGGGGGGGCCACAGGTGAAGCTTTCTTT.

This clonotype has ten or more counts. The chain joins TRBV7-8 to TRBJ2-7; no definite D call. Per the germline V gene, CDR1 is SGHVS and CDR2 is FQNEAQ. The CDR3 covers 14 residues. The V end lost 0 bases, the J end lost 6 bases, and 12 bases lay between the germline ends. The CDR3, as DNA: TGTGCCAGCAGCTTAGCAGACGGACCCGTCGAGCAGTACTTC. As protein: CASSLADGPVEQYF.

This chain links TRBV6-1 with TRBJ2-7; D perhaps matches TRBD1 (6 bases). Germline CDR1 reads MNHNS; CDR2 reads SASEGT. Trimming took 6 bases from V and 7 from J, leaving 10 bases between them. This CDR3 is 11 amino acids long. As DNA, the CDR3 is TGTGCCAGCAGACAGGGTTGGGAGCAGTACGTC. Translating it yields CASRQGWEQYV.